A single sample is the source of the 22 T cell receptor beta chains below, sequenced in a study of blood T cells in healthy people across ages. Primed by a sample-barcoded 5' primer and a J-beta primer mix, a second PCR proceeded for roughly 7 to 11 cycles. TCRdb called the 5' RACE reads again in MiXCR, with one record for every CDR3 protein. The sample lists hundreds of thousands of distinct CDR3 sequences, 22% occurring once. The sequenced sample was blood. All receptors derive from a man aged 65-85 years in good health.

This clonotype was seen a handful of times. The V call is TRBV6-5, the J call TRBJ1-1; 7 positions agree with TRBD1. This CDR3 has 14 amino acids. Germline trimming cut 6 bases from V and 4 bases from J; bases unmatched to any gene: 8. Germline lookup yields CDR1 MNHEY and CDR2 SVGAGI. Here the CDR3 reads CASSHDRVGTEAFF. For the CDR3, the DNA is TGTGCCAGCAGCCATGACAGGGTGGGCACTGAAGCTTTCTTT.

This clonotype was seen a handful of times. The J gene is TRBJ1-1, the V gene TRBV7-8; tentatively, D is TRBD1 (6 bases). The length of the CDR3 is 15 residues. Trimming removed 3 bases from V and 3 bases from J, with 14 bases in between. The germline gives CDR1 SGHVS, CDR2 FQNEAQ. CDR3 nucleotides: TGTGCCAGCAGCTTTATAAGGGGGAGGGACACTGAAGCTTTCTTT. Its protein is CASSFIRGRDTEAFF.

J is TRBJ1-2 and V is TRBV12-3 or TRBV12-4; D is possibly TRBD1 (6 bases). V lost 1 base, J lost 5 bases, and 11 bases lay in between. This CDR3 region has 14 residues. The CDR3 DNA sequence: TGTGCCAGCAGTTTAGGGGGGGCCCATTATGGCTACACCTTC. Residues: CASSLGGAHYGYTF.

V gene TRBV6-1 combines with J gene TRBJ2-4; 11 positions agree with TRBD2. The CDR3 extends over 18 amino acids. The V gene end was trimmed by 5 bases and the J gene end by 1 base; junction bases not matched to a gene: 10. The germline CDR1 and CDR2 sequences are MNHNS and SASEGT. DNA for the CDR3: TGTGCCAGCAGTAAGACTAGCGGGGCCCTGTCCGCCAAAAACATTCAGTACTTC. Its translation is CASSKTSGALSAKNIQYF.

V and J are TRBV18 and TRBJ2-5, with 7 bases lining up with TRBD1. Near its end, the DNA agrees better with TRBJ2-7, so the J call may be wrong. The CDR3 is 16 residues long. Germline V CDR1 and CDR2: KGHSH, LQKENI. CDR3 sequence reads: CASSPTDRSISYEQYF. The CDR3 DNA reads TGTGCCAGCTCACCAACGGACAGGAGCATCTCCTACGAGCAGTACTTC.

V and J are TRBV7-7 and TRBJ2-3, with TRBD2 identical over 11 bases. The CDR3 totals 20 residues. Germline assignment: CDR1 SSHAT and CDR2 FNYEAQ (reference sequence). Trimming took 3 bases from V and 2 from J; bases not matched to a gene: 16. CDR3 DNA: TGTGCCAGCAGCTTGCCCGGGACTAGCGGCTCCCCGGGGGCCACAGATACGCAGTATTTT. Protein: CASSLPGTSGSPGATDTQYF.

The chain couples TRBV7-2 to TRBJ2-7; 9 nucleotides align to TRBD1. The germline gives CDR1 SGHTA, CDR2 FQGNSA. V gave up 1 base and J gave up 7 bases; unmatched junction bases: 8. The CDR3 spans 15 residues. The CDR3 here is CASSLETGGLREQYF. The CDR3 DNA reads TGTGCCAGCAGCTTAGAGACAGGGGGTTTAAGGGAGCAGTACTTC.

This clonotype was detected a few times. V usage is TRBV6-6 and J usage is TRBJ1-1; D is ambiguous. CDR1 and CDR2 from the germline V gene are MNHNY and SVGAGI (reference sequence). The V end lost 2 bases, the J end lost 6 bases, and 7 bases lay between the germline ends. The length of the CDR3 is 12 residues. The chain's CDR3 is CASSYGRAEAFF. The CDR3 DNA sequence: TGTGCCAGCAGTTACGGACGGGCTGAAGCTTTCTTT.

This clonotype showed up just a few times. V gene TRBV12-3 or TRBV12-4 combines with J gene TRBJ1-3; 8 nucleotides agree with TRBD1. With 2 bases clipped from V and 2 bases from J, the junction kept 5 bases outside the gene matches. The CDR3 consists of 16 residues. CDR3 DNA sequence: TGTGCCAGCAGTTTACAGACAGGGGTCGCTGGAAACACCATATATTTT. Its translation: CASSLQTGVAGNTIYF.

The gene calls are TRBV6-5 and TRBJ2-7; TRBD2 matches 12 bases. The CDR3 totals 14 residues. The germline V gene has CDR1 MNHEY and CDR2 SVGAGI. After removal of 5 bases from V and 3 bases from J, the junction contained 2 bases not matched to a gene. Here the CDR3 DNA reads TGTGCCAGCAGTCTAGCGGGAGGGTTCTACGAGCAGTACGTC. This sequence encodes CASSLAGGFYEQYV.

This clonotype was counted a few times. The CDR3 protein is CASSTSGEYNEQFF. The CDR3 region has the DNA TGTGCCAGCTCAACTAGCGGGGAATACAATGAGCAGTTCTTC. The chain carries TRBV28 and TRBJ2-1, with 10 positions matching TRBD2. The CDR3 runs to 14 residues. From germline, CDR1 is MDHEN and CDR2 SYDVKM. Trimming removed 8 bases from V and 4 bases from J; junction bases left unmatched: 5.

The chain links TRBV6-6 to TRBJ1-2; perhaps TRBD1 as D (5 bases). This CDR3 comprises 15 residues. CDR1 is MNHNY, CDR2 SVGAGI, per germline (reference sequence). The V gene lost 2 bases and the J gene lost 7 bases, with 17 bases spanning the gap. The CDR3 DNA sequence: TGTGCCAGCAGTTACGGCGGGGGGTGGGCTAGTGGCTACACCTTC. The encoded protein is CASSYGGGWASGYTF.

This chain connects TRBV7-2 to TRBJ2-3, with D perhaps assigned TRBD1 or TRBD2 (5 bases each). Germline loops: CDR1 SGHTA, CDR2 FQGNSA. The V end was cut by 9 bases, the J end by 2 bases, with 12 bases between. CDR3 length: 13 amino acids. CDR3 coding DNA: TGTGCCAGTATCGGGGACCCCACAGATACGCAGTATTTT. Its translation: CASIGDPTDTQYF.

This chain joins TRBV5-5 and TRBJ1-5, with D uncertain. CDR1 is SGHKS, CDR2 YYEKEE, per germline (reference sequence). The CDR3 totals 15 residues. V lost 4 bases and J 4 bases, leaving 15 bases between the germline ends. CDR3 residues: CASSPGLALNQPQHF. DNA of the CDR3: TGTGCCAGCAGCCCGGGTTTGGCACTAAATCAGCCCCAGCATTTT.

The chain has TRBV28 and TRBJ2-3; the D is unclear. The CDR3 length is 15 residues. Trimming removed 5 bases at V and 6 bases at J, with 18 bases between. Germline CDR1 is MDHEN and CDR2 is SYDVKM. CDR3: CASSLGGSPADTQYF. The CDR3 DNA is TGTGCCAGCAGTCTAGGTGGTTCCCCCGCGGATACGCAGTATTTT. The full variable domain, completed using reference TRBV28 and TRBJ2-3, is DVKVTQSSRYLVKRTGEKVFLECVQDMDHENMFWYRQDPGLGLRLIYFSYDVKMKEKGDIPEGYSVSREKKERFSLILESASTNQTSMYLCASSLGGSPADTQYFGPGTRLTVL.

This chain joins TRBV29-1 and TRBJ1-2; TRBD1 matches at 8 bases. The CDR3 consists of 12 residues. The germline gives CDR1 SQVTM, CDR2 ANQGSEA. Trimming removed 3 bases from V and 7 bases from J; junction bases left unmatched: 4. The CDR3: CSVEGRGLGYTF. The CDR3 DNA reads as TGCAGCGTTGAGGGCAGGGGGCTTGGCTACACCTTC.

The CDR3 region is CASSPNTGRSQETQYF. In nucleotides, the CDR3 is TGCGCCAGCAGCCCGAACACGGGACGGTCACAAGAGACCCAGTACTTC. J is TRBJ2-5 and V is TRBV5-1; D is tentatively TRBD1 or TRBD2 (5 bases each). The CDR3 is 16 amino acids. The germline CDR1 and CDR2 sequences are SGHRS and YFSETQ. Trimming pared 4 bases from V and 2 bases from J, leaving 18 bases between. The entire variable domain, with the rest obtained from reference TRBV5-1 and TRBJ2-5, is as follows: KAGVTQTPRYLIKTRGQQVTLSCSPISGHRSVSWYQQTPGQGLQFLFEYFSETQRNKGNFPGRFSGRQFSNSRSEMNVSTLELGDSALYLCASSPNTGRSQETQYFGPGTRLLVL.

A few counts support this clonotype. The chain couples TRBV6-6 to TRBJ1-1; a weak D match, TRBD1 (6 bases). V shed 4 bases and J shed 7 bases, with 10 bases lying between them. There are 12 residues in the CDR3. Per the germline V gene, CDR1 is MNHNY and CDR2 is SVGAGI (reference sequence). The CDR3 region has the DNA TGTGCCAGCAGTTTCGAACAGGGTGAAGCTTTCTTT. Encoded protein: CASSFEQGEAFF.

The rearrangement uses TRBV6-6 and TRBJ1-1; D not resolved. Trimming pared 0 bases from V and 0 bases from J, leaving 8 bases between. This CDR3 region has 15 residues. CDR1 MNHNY and CDR2 SVGAGI come from the germline V gene (reference sequence). The CDR3 spells CASSYSGRLNTEAFF. CDR3 sequence (DNA): TGTGCCAGCAGTTACTCGGGCCGGTTGAACACTGAAGCTTTCTTT.

The V call is TRBV7-9, the J call TRBJ2-5; a possible D gene is TRBD2 (5 bases). V shed 5 bases and J shed 5 bases, with 18 bases lying between them. The CDR3 runs to 15 residues. Germline values: CDR1 SEHNR, CDR2 FQNEAQ (reference sequence). The CDR3 nucleotides are TGTGCCAGCAGCAGGAAGAGGGTAGTTTTCGAGACCCAGTACTTC. Its translation: CASSRKRVVFETQYF.

The table lists this clonotype with a few counts. The chain combines TRBV7-7 with TRBJ2-5, with 14 bases that match TRBD2. The J call is in doubt because the DNA end fits TRBJ2-1 better. CDR1 and CDR2 from the germline V gene are SSHAT and FNYEAQ (reference sequence). The CDR3 is 15 residues long. This chain's CDR3 is CASSFGTSGSDEQFF. The CDR3 coding sequence is TGTGCCAGCAGCTTTGGGACTAGCGGGAGCGATGAGCAGTTCTTC.

V is TRBV20-1 and J is TRBJ1-6; D may be TRBD1 (5 bases). V gave up 6 bases and J gave up 7 bases, with 16 bases separating them. The CDR3 length is 14 residues. Germline V gives CDR1 DFQATT, CDR2 SNEGSKA (reference sequence). The CDR3: CSAALDSLNSPLHF. The CDR3 DNA sequence: TGCAGTGCGGCCTTAGACAGCCTCAATTCACCCCTCCACTTT.